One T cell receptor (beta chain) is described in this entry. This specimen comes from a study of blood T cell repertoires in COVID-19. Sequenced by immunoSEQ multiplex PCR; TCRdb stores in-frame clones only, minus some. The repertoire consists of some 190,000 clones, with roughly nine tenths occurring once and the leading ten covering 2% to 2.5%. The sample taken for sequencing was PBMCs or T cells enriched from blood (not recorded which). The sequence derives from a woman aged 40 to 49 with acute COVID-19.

CDR3 coding DNA: TGTGCCAGCAAGGCGGATTTCACAGATACGCAGTATTTT. Amino acid sequence: CASKADFTDTQYF. The rearrangement links TRBV2 to TRBJ2-3; D not certain. There are 13 residues in the CDR3. The V end was cut by 7 bases, the J end by 2 bases, with 10 bases between. Germline V gene lookup returns CDR1 SNHLY and CDR2 FYNNEI.